This TCR beta chain was recorded in a study of siplizumab effects on memory and regulatory T cells. This CDR3 contains 14 residues. Germline V CDR1 and CDR2: KGHSH, LQKENI. Trimming removed 5 bases from V and 4 bases from J; junction bases left unmatched: 7. TCR templates, around 100,000 per sample, were assayed. Sequencing used immunoSEQ multiplex PCR; TCRdb keeps in-frame clones, though not all of them. The sample holds 55,000 to 65,000 clones, 95% to 98% seen once. Notes on this clone: The antigen remains unidentified.

Study findings and constraints: Neither a naive nor a memory phenotype was assignable to roughly 80-95% of proliferating CD4+ or CD8+ clones. Suppressive activity of Tregs proliferating in siplizumab cultures remained unconfirmed.

Sequencing of unstimulated naive, memory, effector memory and TEMRA subsets was performed in three donor pairs. The TCR comes from a human donor in good health. What was sequenced was naive CD8+ T cells sorted from blood. The rearrangement uses TRBV18 and TRBJ1-1; TRBD1 matches at 7 bases. Here the CDR3 DNA reads TGTGCCAGCTCATCAACAGGGGTAATCACTGAAGCTTTCTTT. Its translation: CASSSTGVITEAFF.